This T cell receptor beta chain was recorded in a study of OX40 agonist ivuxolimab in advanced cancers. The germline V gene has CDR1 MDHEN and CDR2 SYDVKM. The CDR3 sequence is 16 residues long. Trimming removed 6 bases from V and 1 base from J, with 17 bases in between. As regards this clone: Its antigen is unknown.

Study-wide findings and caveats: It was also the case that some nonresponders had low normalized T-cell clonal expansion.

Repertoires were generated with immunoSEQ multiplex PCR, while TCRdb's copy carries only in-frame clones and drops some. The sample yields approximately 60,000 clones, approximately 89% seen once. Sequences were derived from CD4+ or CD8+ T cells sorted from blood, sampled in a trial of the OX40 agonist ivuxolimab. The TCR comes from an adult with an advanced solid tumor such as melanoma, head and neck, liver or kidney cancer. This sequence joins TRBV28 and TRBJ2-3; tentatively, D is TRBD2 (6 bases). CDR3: CASRQEGQRGTDTQYF. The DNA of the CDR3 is TGTGCCAGCAGACAGGAGGGGCAACGCGGCACAGATACGCAGTATTTT.